The T cell receptor beta chain under discussion was sequenced for a study of blood T cell repertoires in COVID-19. Background on the study: Sites across the United States, Italy and Spain contributed samples from acute and convalescent COVID-19. PBMCs, B-cell-depleted T cells, or T cells provided the cDNA or gDNA that made up the material.

The junction had 4 bases not matched to a gene; V was cut back by 6 bases and J by 4 bases. The CDR3 runs to 13 residues. CDR1 is LGHDT, CDR2 YNNKEL, per germline (reference sequence). Per the study methods: The assay estimated nucleated cells by amplifying reference gene primers. The protocol was immunoSEQ multiplex PCR, while the TCRdb copy is restricted to in-frame clones and leaves out a portion. V and J calls and clone size are copied from that table; D and trimming were computed from the DNA. The sample lists hundreds of thousands of clones; roughly 89% were seen once. The sequenced material came from peripheral blood. The sequence came from a woman aged 30 to 39 with acute or convalescent COVID-19. This chain links TRBV3-1 (or the pseudogene TRBV3-2) with TRBJ2-7, with 9 bases that match TRBD1. The CDR3 loop reads CASRQGADYEQYF. The CDR3 DNA reads TGTGCCAGCAGACAGGGGGCCGATTACGAGCAGTACTTC.